This record concerns one T cell receptor beta chain sequence. The data stem from a study of CD8 T cells in Susac syndrome. About 0.5 to 1 ug RNA was reverse transcribed with random hexamers. TCRdb processed the immunoSEQ multiplex PCR reads anew with MiXCR; each CDR3 protein has one entry. The sample lists 200,000 or so distinct CDR3 sequences, more than 90% occurring once. Trimming cost V 4 bases and J 2 bases, with 9 bases left between them. There are 13 residues in the CDR3. Germline CDR1 reads SGDLS; CDR2 reads YYNGEE. The clonotype originates from a human donor with multiple sclerosis. The specimen was CD4+ T cells from PBMCs. The V call is TRBV9, the J call TRBJ2-5, with a tentative D call TRBD1 (6 bases). CDR3 DNA sequence: TGTGCCAGCAGCTTCGGACAGCAAGAGACCCAGTACTTC. This gives the protein CASSFGQQETQYF.